This T cell receptor beta chain was identified in a study of blood T cell repertoires in COVID-19. Clones were read by immunoSEQ multiplex PCR, and TCRdb kept only the in-frame ones, dropping some. The sample consists of some 150,000 clones, roughly 81% of them appearing once. Between the trimmed V and J ends, which lost 9 bases and 1 base, there was a span of 17 bases. The germline gives CDR1 KGHDR, CDR2 SFDVKD. The CDR3 spans 15 residues. Material for sequencing was peripheral blood. The rearrangement uses TRBV24-1 and TRBJ1-1; TRBD1 might be the D (5 bases). This TCR was sampled from a man aged 40-49 years with acute or convalescent COVID-19. CDR3 sequence (DNA): TGTGCCACCCCTGATACGGGGGAGGGGAACACTGAAGCTTTCTTT. Protein product: CATPDTGEGNTEAFF.